This T cell receptor beta chain was found in a study of metastatic and nonmetastatic thyroid tumors. Across the study: Both malignant and benign thyroid patients supplied peripheral blood and tumor or nodule tissue samples, across which the repertoires of these patients were then compared.

This clone appeared a single time. Its specificity is not known. Being one base from a much bigger clone, this may be a read error. The same CDR3 can be traced to other DNA sequences in this sample. Regarding the study as a whole: In both blood and tumor samples, TCR beta diversity was reported significantly higher for malignant than benign nodules.

Thyroid surgery took place with no prior treatment in any patient. The CDR3 extends over 15 amino acids. CDR1 is SGHTA, CDR2 FQGNSA, per germline. Trimming stripped 5 bases from V and 2 bases from J, with 16 bases between. Original processing notes: A classifier for distant metastasis in papillary thyroid cancer was constructed using CDR3 differences observed across clinicopathological groups. TCRdb re-clonotyped the PCR reads through MiXCR. The V and J calls here are based on TCRdb, not the publication. The table has fewer than 25,000 clones, approximately 15% seen once. This chain links TRBV7-2 with TRBJ2-7; unclear D gene. The TCR was taken from a female donor with papillary thyroid cancer or a benign thyroid nodule (not recorded which). Some clones in this sample may be carry-over from other donors' samples. Sequenced: tumor tissue. CDR3 DNA: TGTGCCAGCAGCCGATTCGGGCAAGGAGCCTACGAGCAGTACTTC. This sequence encodes CASSRFGQGAYEQYF. Full variable domain (rest looked up from reference TRBV7-2 and TRBJ2-7): GAGVSQSPSNKVTEKGKDVELRCDPISGHTALYWYRQSLGQGLEFLIYFQGNSAPDKSGLPSDRFSAERTGGSVSTLTIQRTQQEDSAVYLCASSRFGQGAYEQYFGPGTRLTVT.